This TCR beta chain is drawn from a study of CD8 T cells in ankylosing spondylitis. Quantitative molecular-barcoded 5'-RACE generated the TCR beta libraries. In TCRdb, the 5' RACE reads were re-called with MiXCR into one record per CDR3 protein. The sample shows 250,000 to 300,000 distinct CDR3 sequences, 18% of them seen only once. This clonotype was seen at least ten times. Trimming stripped 5 bases from V and 9 bases from J, with 17 bases between. This CDR3 is built from 13 residues. The receptor was isolated from a male donor with ankylosing spondylitis or in good health (not recorded which). The rearrangement uses TRBV12-3 or TRBV12-4 and TRBJ2-7, with D hard to call. The sample comprised blood, either unsorted or a sorted T cell fraction (not recorded which). This CDR3 reads CASSPSPHYWQYF. CDR3 in DNA: TGTGCCAGCAGTCCCAGTCCCCATTACTGGCAGTACTTC.